Described below is a single T cell receptor beta chain sequence and its context. The RNA input was roughly 0.45 to 1 ug, and it was reverse transcribed with random hexamers. Multiplex PCR with immunoSEQ amplified the TCR beta CDR3 across 54 Vbeta and 13 Jbeta. TCRdb re-analysed the immunoSEQ multiplex PCR reads in MiXCR, keeping a single row per CDR3 protein. The sample records 250,000 or so distinct CDR3 sequences, 85% to 95% being singletons. The CDR3 loop spans 13 amino acids. V gave up 3 bases and J gave up 7 bases, with 13 bases separating them. Germline V gene sequence: CDR1 DFQATT, CDR2 SNEGSKA (reference sequence). The data were taken from a study of CD8 T cells in Susac syndrome.

The chain couples TRBV20-1 to TRBJ1-5, with D maybe TRBD1 (6 bases). The source material was CD4+ T cells from PBMCs. The TCR sequence derives from a human donor with multiple sclerosis. In nucleotides, the CDR3 is TGCAGTGCTAGGAGGGGGGCCGGCCAGCCCCAGCATTTT. This codes for CSARRGAGQPQHF.